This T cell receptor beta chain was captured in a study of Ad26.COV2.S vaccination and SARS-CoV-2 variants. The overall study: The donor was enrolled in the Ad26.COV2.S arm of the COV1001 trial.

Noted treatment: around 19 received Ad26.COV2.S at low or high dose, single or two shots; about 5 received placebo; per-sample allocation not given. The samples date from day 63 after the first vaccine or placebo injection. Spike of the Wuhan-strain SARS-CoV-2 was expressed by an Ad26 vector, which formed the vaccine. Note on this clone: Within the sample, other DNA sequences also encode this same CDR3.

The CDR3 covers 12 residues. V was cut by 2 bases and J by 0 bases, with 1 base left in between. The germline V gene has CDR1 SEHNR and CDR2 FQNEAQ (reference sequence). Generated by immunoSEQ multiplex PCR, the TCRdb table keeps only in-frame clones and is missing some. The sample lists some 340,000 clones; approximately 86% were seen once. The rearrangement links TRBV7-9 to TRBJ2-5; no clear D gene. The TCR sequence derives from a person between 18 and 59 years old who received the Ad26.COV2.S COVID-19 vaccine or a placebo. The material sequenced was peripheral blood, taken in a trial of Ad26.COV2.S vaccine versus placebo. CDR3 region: CASSLYQETQYF. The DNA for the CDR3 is TGTGCCAGCAGCTTATACCAAGAGACCCAGTACTTC.